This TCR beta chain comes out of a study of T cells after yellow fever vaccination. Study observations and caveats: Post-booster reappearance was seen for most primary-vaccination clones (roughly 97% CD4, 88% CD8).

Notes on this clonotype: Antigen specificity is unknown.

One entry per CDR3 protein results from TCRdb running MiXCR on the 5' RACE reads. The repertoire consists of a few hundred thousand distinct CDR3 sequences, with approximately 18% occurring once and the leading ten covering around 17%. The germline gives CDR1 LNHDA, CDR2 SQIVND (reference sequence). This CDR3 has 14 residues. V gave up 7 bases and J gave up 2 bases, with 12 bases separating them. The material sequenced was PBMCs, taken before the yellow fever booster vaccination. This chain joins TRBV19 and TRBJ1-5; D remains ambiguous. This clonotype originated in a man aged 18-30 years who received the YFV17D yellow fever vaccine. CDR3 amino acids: CASTTPAGNQPQHF. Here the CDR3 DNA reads TGTGCCAGTACCACGCCGGCGGGCAATCAGCCCCAGCATTTT.